Each of the 16 T cell receptor beta chains below was sequenced from the same sample in a study of human T cells and chemical hapten exposure. Time point given: patch test 3, about 24 weeks after DPC sensitization. Treatment in this sample: therapeutic diphenylcyclopropenone sensitization with weekly scalp DPC. Each CDR3 protein is one row after TCRdb ran MiXCR on the RACE reads. The table has 100,000 or so distinct CDR3 sequences, less than 40% seen once. The sequences come from whole blood, collected in connection with sensitization to the hapten diphenylcyclopropenone (DPC). The receptors originated from a man aged 35 to 55 with alopecia areata. Some clones in this sample may be carry-over from other donors' samples.

The DNA of the CDR3 is TGCAGTGCTAGACGTGAAGGACAGATACAAGAGACCCAGTACTTC. This translates into CSARREGQIQETQYF. This chain links TRBV20-1 with TRBJ2-5; a possible D gene is TRBD1 (6 bases). V lost 2 bases, J lost 2 bases, and 15 bases lay in between. CDR3 size: 15 residues. Germline lookup yields CDR1 DFQATT and CDR2 SNEGSKA (reference sequence).

This clonotype occurred a few times. This chain uses TRBV7-9 with TRBJ2-7, with 9 nucleotides matching TRBD1. Trimming took 3 bases from V and 3 from J; bases not matched to a gene: 3. This CDR3 region has 14 residues. The germline CDR1 and CDR2 sequences are SEHNR and FQNEAQ (reference sequence). The CDR3 DNA reads TGTGCCAGCAGCTTGGGACAGGGAGACTACGAGCAGTACTTC. Protein product: CASSLGQGDYEQYF. The variable domain in full, with the rest retrieved from reference TRBV7-9 and TRBJ2-7, is DTGVSQNPRHKITKRGQNVTFRCDPISEHNRLYWYRQTLGQGPEFLTYFQNEAQLEKSRLLSDRFSAERPKGSFSTLEIQRTEQGDSAMYLCASSLGQGDYEQYFGPGTRLTVT.

The chain uses TRBV20-1 and TRBJ2-3, with TRBD2 matching over 9 bases. This CDR3 is built from 17 residues. The V segment lost 6 bases and the J segment 9 bases; nucleotides outside the gene matches: 22. Germline V lookup: CDR1 DFQATT, CDR2 SNEGSKA (reference sequence). This CDR3 reads CSAQGGGRAGVSRTQYF. The CDR3 nucleotides read TGCAGTGCCCAGGGCGGCGGGAGGGCCGGGGTCAGCAGGACGCAGTATTTT.

This clonotype appeared a few times. The V and J genes are TRBV7-3 and TRBJ2-5; tentatively, D is TRBD1 (6 bases). Germline V lookup: CDR1 SGHTA, CDR2 FQGTGA. Trimming cost V 2 bases and J 3 bases, with 7 bases left between them. This CDR3 is 13 amino acids long. Here the CDR3 reads CASSLGDKETQYF. DNA of the CDR3: TGTGCCAGCAGCTTAGGGGACAAAGAGACCCAGTACTTC.

The chain uses TRBV2 and TRBJ1-5, with 7 bases matching TRBD1. There are 14 residues in the CDR3. Trimming cost V 7 bases and J 4 bases; bases outside gene matches: 7. Germline CDR1 SNHLY, CDR2 FYNNEI. The CDR3, as DNA: TGTGCCAGCACCACCGGGACAGAGAATCAGCCCCAGCATTTT. Translated, it gives CASTTGTENQPQHF. Full variable domain (missing parts from reference TRBV2 and TRBJ1-5): EPEVTQTPSHQVTQMGQEVILRCVPISNHLYFYWYRQILGQKVEFLVSFYNNEISEKSEIFDDQFSVERPDGSNFTLKIRSTKLEDSAMYFCASTTGTENQPQHFGDGTRLSIL.

This clonotype was seen more than once but under ten times. The rearrangement joins TRBV29-1 to TRBJ1-4; 8 nucleotides align to TRBD1. The CDR3 is 12 amino acids. Germline V lookup: CDR1 SQVTM, CDR2 ANQGSEA. V shed 4 bases, J shed 5 bases, and the junction held 0 bases outside the gene matches. The CDR3 protein is CSVGDRNEKLFF. The DNA for the CDR3 is TGCAGCGTTGGGGACAGGAATGAAAAACTGTTTTTT.

This clonotype showed up just a few times. This chain joins TRBV28 and TRBJ2-5; D may be TRBD2 (6 bases). The V and J ends lost 3 bases and 4 bases respectively, with 15 bases between them. This CDR3 region has 15 residues. Germline CDR1 MDHEN, CDR2 SYDVKM. The CDR3 region is CASSFARAGGETQYF. The CDR3 nucleotides are TGTGCCAGCAGTTTCGCCCGAGCCGGGGGAGAGACCCAGTACTTC.

The rearrangement joins TRBV5-4 to TRBJ2-7, with 9 bases that match TRBD1. This CDR3 is 16 amino acids long. The trim removed 0 bases at V and 4 bases at J, leaving 8 bases unmatched. Per germline, CDR1 SGHNT and CDR2 YYREEE (reference sequence). As DNA, the CDR3 is TGTGCCAGCAGCTTGGCCAGGACAGGGGCAAGTTACGAGCAGTACTTC. It is translated as CASSLARTGASYEQYF.

The sample holds one count of this clonotype. This chain links TRBV20-1 with TRBJ2-5; 12 bases agree with TRBD2. The J segment lost 1 base and the V segment lost 1 base, leaving 4 bases of the junction unmatched. CDR1 is DFQATT, CDR2 SNEGSKA, per germline (reference sequence). CDR3 size: 16 residues. The DNA of the CDR3 is TGCAGTGCTAGAGGACTAGCGGGAGTGGGCCAAGAGACCCAGTACTTC. Its protein product is CSARGLAGVGQETQYF.

DNA of the CDR3: TGTGCCAGCACGACTTGGGGGGTAGGCAATCAGCCCCAGCATTTT. Amino acid sequence: CASTTWGVGNQPQHF. The chain links TRBV28 to TRBJ1-5; possibly TRBD1 for D (5 bases). The V end lost 7 bases, the J end lost 2 bases, and 15 bases lay between the germline ends. This CDR3 comprises 15 residues. Germline V gene lookup returns CDR1 MDHEN and CDR2 SYDVKM.

This chain links TRBV29-1 with TRBJ2-5, with D possibly TRBD2 on 5 matching bases. The CDR3 contains 13 residues. V was pared by 4 bases and J by 0 bases, with 9 bases between. Germline lookup yields CDR1 SQVTM and CDR2 ANQGSEA. CDR3: CSVAPSYQETQYF. CDR3 nucleotides: TGCAGCGTTGCTCCTAGCTACCAAGAGACCCAGTACTTC.

The chain employs TRBV9 and TRBJ2-2, with no clear D. V lost 0 bases, J lost 1 base, and 7 bases lay in between. The V gene's germline CDR1 is SGDLS and CDR2 YYNGEE. CDR3 size: 15 residues. The CDR3 DNA reads as TGTGCCAGCAGCGTAGGTCGGCAGAACACCGGGGAGCTGTTTTTT. It encodes CASSVGRQNTGELFF.

This clonotype was recorded many times. The chain carries TRBV6-5 and TRBJ2-7, with D maybe TRBD1 (6 bases). CDR1 and CDR2 (germline): MNHEY, SVGAGI. This CDR3 is built from 13 residues. V lost 4 bases to trimming and J lost 11 bases, with 18 bases between them. Here the CDR3 reads CASSSKTGIKEYV. CDR3 DNA sequence: TGTGCCAGCAGTTCCAAAACAGGGATTAAGGAGTACGTC.

The chain carries TRBV7-2 and TRBJ2-6; D perhaps matches TRBD1 (5 bases). V was cut by 4 bases and J by 2 bases, with 9 bases left in between. Germline V CDR1 and CDR2: SGHTA, FQGNSA. CDR3 length: 15 residues. The CDR3, as DNA: TGTGCCAGCAGCTACAGACAGACTGGGGCCAACGTCCTGACTTTC. It translates to CASSYRQTGANVLTF.

This chain links TRBV3-1 with TRBJ1-1; no clear D gene. V lost 2 bases and J 1 base, leaving 5 bases between the germline ends. This CDR3 spans 13 amino acids. The germline V gene encodes CDR1 LGHDT and CDR2 YNNKEL (reference sequence). The CDR3 DNA reads as TGTGCCAGCAGCCAATTCGGGAACACTGAAGCTTTCTTT. Translated, it gives CASSQFGNTEAFF.

The J gene is TRBJ2-3, the V gene TRBV7-2; D remains unclear. The CDR3 length is 13 residues. With 5 bases removed from V and 4 bases from J, the gap between germline ends came to 10 bases. In germline, CDR1 is SGHTA, CDR2 FQGNSA. Here the CDR3 DNA reads TGTGCCAGCAGCCCCGGCCCCGCAGATACGCAGTATTTT. It codes for CASSPGPADTQYF.